This T cell receptor beta chain was sequenced for a study of post-analysis software for immune sequencing data. Study context: In terms of disease course, relapsing-remitting, secondary progressive and progressive-relapsing multiple sclerosis were included.

Worth noting for this clonotype: Antigen: not known.

Study conclusions and caveats: Included in a set of four or five TRBV segments more frequent in patients than controls were TRBV5-6, TRBV5-1 and TRBV20-1. Diversity measured as normalized Chao1 was significantly lower in multiple sclerosis patients than in controls.

CDR3 length equals 12 residues. Germline CDR1 reads SQVTM; CDR2 reads ANQGSEA. Trimming removed 1 base at V and 9 bases at J, with 10 bases between. Tagging with unique molecular identifiers was a feature of the TCR beta cDNA libraries. TCRdb redid the calling of the PCR reads with MiXCR, one entry per CDR3 protein. The sample has roughly 800,000 distinct CDR3 sequences; 25% to 30% are singletons. This receptor was obtained from a girl aged 10-17 years with multiple sclerosis. The chain is built from TRBV29-1 and TRBJ2-1; TRBD1 might be the D (6 bases). The sequencing input was blood. The CDR3 DNA reads TGCAGCGTTGAAGTGGCGGACAGTGAGCAGTTCTTC. Its translation: CSVEVADSEQFF.